Listed below are T cell receptor beta chains from one sample, sequenced in a study of T-cell memory formation after mild COVID-19. TCRdb re-analysed the 5' RACE reads in MiXCR, keeping a single row per CDR3 protein. This table holds 250,000 to 300,000 distinct CDR3 sequences, under 8.5% found once. Sequenced material: PBMCs or a T cell subset sorted from them (not recorded which). These receptors were collected from a man between 18 and 35 years old who had mild COVID-19 (a few samples of this study predate the infection). Cell type and time point are not known. Both conserved end residues are part of each CDR3. Each record gives: V gene, D gene, J gene, clone size, CDR3 DNA, CDR3 protein. The D gene is left open where the match is weak. Clone size is given for some rows only: seen once, a few or many times, or a class if the clone is expanded.

>TRBV7-2|TRBD2|TRBJ2-1|-
TGTGCCAGCAGCTTGTATCTAGCGGGCGGCTCCTACAATGAGCAGTTCTTC
CASSLYLAGGSYNEQFF
>TRBV5-1|-|TRBJ2-4|once
TGCGCCAGCAGCTCGGCCCCAGAGGTACCCATCAAAAACATTCAGTACTTC
CASSSAPEVPIKNIQYF
>TRBV7-9|-|TRBJ2-3|many
TGTGCCAGCAGCTTAGGAAGGGATACGCAGTATTTT
CASSLGRDTQYF
>TRBV12-3/TRBV12-4|-|TRBJ2-5|-
TGTGCCAGCACGGGCAGGGGGGGCCAAGAGACCCAGTACTTC
CASTGRGGQETQYF
>TRBV4-1|-|TRBJ1-2|-
TGCGCCAGCAGCCAAGCCTCGGGAGGTGGCTACACCTTC
CASSQASGGGYTF
>TRBV18|-|TRBJ2-3|few
TGTGCCAGCTCACCATCAACTAGCCGCACAGATACGCAGTATTTT
CASSPSTSRTDTQYF
>TRBV4-2|-|TRBJ2-7|-
TGTGCCAGCAGCCAAGAGGGTCGACCTTCACACTACGAGCAGTACTTC
CASSQEGRPSHYEQYF
>TRBV7-2|-|TRBJ1-2|many
TGTGCCAGCAGCCCTACCCCCCAGGATGGCTACACCTTC
CASSPTPQDGYTF
>TRBV12-3/TRBV12-4|TRBD1|TRBJ2-1|few
TGTGCCAGCAGACCAGGGGGCACGAATGAGCAGTTCTTC
CASRPGGTNEQFF
>TRBV2|-|TRBJ1-5|few
TGTGCCAGCAGGAAACCTAACCAGGATCAGCCCCAGCATTTT
CASRKPNQDQPQHF
>TRBV15|-|TRBJ2-1|few
TGTGCCACCAGCAGAGTTATGGGGGCCTACAATGAGCAGTTCTTC
CATSRVMGAYNEQFF
>TRBV12-3/TRBV12-4|TRBD1|TRBJ2-5|-
TGTGCCAGCAGTCTGGGACAGGCTCTCGGAGAGACCCAGTACTTC
CASSLGQALGETQYF
>TRBV6-1|-|TRBJ1-5|few
TGTGCCAGCAGTGAAGCGGTTACGGAAGGTAATCAGCCCCAGCATTTT
CASSEAVTEGNQPQHF
>TRBV7-2|-|TRBJ1-1|many
TGTGCCAGCAGCCCAACAGGAGATAAGAACACTGAAGCTTTCTTT
CASSPTGDKNTEAFF
>TRBV7-3|-|TRBJ2-1|-
TGTGCCAGCAGCTTACCCGGGACGGTTGAGCAGTTCTTC
CASSLPGTVEQFF
>TRBV5-6|-|TRBJ1-2|few
TGTGCCAGCAGCTCCCGGGACCGATATGGCTACACCTTC
CASSSRDRYGYTF
>TRBV6-5|TRBD2|TRBJ2-2|few
TGTGCCAGCAGTTACGGGGGGGGAACCGGGGAGCTGTTTTTT
CASSYGGGTGELFF
>TRBV6-2/TRBV6-3|-|TRBJ1-1|many
TGTGCCAGCAGCCGGGCCGGAAACACTGAAGCTTTCTTT
CASSRAGNTEAFF
>TRBV14|-|TRBJ1-2|-
TGTGCCAGCAGCCAAGTGCTGGATGGCTACACCTTC
CASSQVLDGYTF
>TRBV6-5|TRBD2|TRBJ2-3|many
TGTGCCAGCAGCCTATTTTCTAGCGGGGGACCGTCTAGCACAGATACGCAGTATTTT
CASSLFSSGGPSSTDTQYF
>TRBV20-1|TRBD2|TRBJ2-1|many
TGCAGTGCTAGATCCCCGGGGGGGGGTTCCTACAATGAGCAGTTCTTC
CSARSPGGGSYNEQFF
>TRBV6-1|-|TRBJ1-4|few
TGTGCCAGCAGTTCAAGGCCCCGGTTTAATGAAAAACTGTTTTTT
CASSSRPRFNEKLFF
>TRBV6-5|-|TRBJ1-5|-
TGTGCCAGCAGTTACTCGAAGGGCAATCAGCCCCAGCATTTT
CASSYSKGNQPQHF
>TRBV5-4|TRBD1|TRBJ2-1|many
TGTGCCAGCAGCTTGTCCCTGACAGGGGAGAATGAGCAGTTCTTC
CASSLSLTGENEQFF
>TRBV27|-|TRBJ2-3|few
TGTGCCAGCAGTTTTTATTCGGGGATTGGAGATACGCAGTATTTT
CASSFYSGIGDTQYF
>TRBV30|-|TRBJ2-6|many
TGTGCCTGGAGGGATTCAGGGACTGGGGCCAACGTCCTGACTTTC
CAWRDSGTGANVLTF
>TRBV5-4|-|TRBJ2-3|-
TGTGCCAGCAGCTTGGATATGGTGGGCACAGATACGCAGTATTTT
CASSLDMVGTDTQYF
>TRBV18|-|TRBJ2-2|-
TGTGCCAGCTCACGCGATACGGCCGGGGAGCTGTTTTTT
CASSRDTAGELFF
>TRBV7-8|-|TRBJ2-1|-
TGTGCCAGCAGCTTTCGGGCTGAGCAGTTCTTC
CASSFRAEQFF
>TRBV14|-|TRBJ2-5|once
TGTGCCAGCAGCCCTTCGGAGGAGACCCAGTACTTC
CASSPSEETQYF
>TRBV7-9|-|TRBJ2-7|few
TGTGCCAGCAGCCCCCCCCCGCGGGCCTACGAGCAGTACTTC
CASSPPPRAYEQYF
>TRBV7-3|TRBD1|TRBJ1-4|-
TGTGCCAGCAGCCCCCGACAGGGCCCTAATGAAAAACTGTTTTTT
CASSPRQGPNEKLFF
>TRBV7-3|-|TRBJ1-6|-
TGTGCCAGCAGCCTTGGCAATAATGGCTCACCCCTCCACTTT
CASSLGNNGSPLHF
>TRBV6-2/TRBV6-3|-|TRBJ1-2|-
TGTGCCAGCAGTTACGGCAGGGTCTACTATGGCTACACCTTC
CASSYGRVYYGYTF
>TRBV20-1|-|TRBJ1-4|few
TGCAGTGCTAGAGATCAGGAAAAACTGTTTTTT
CSARDQEKLFF
>TRBV29-1|TRBD1|TRBJ1-1|few
TGCAGCGTAGCAGGGGGAGGTGGCACTGAAGCTTTCTTT
CSVAGGGGTEAFF
>TRBV7-3|TRBD1|TRBJ2-3|-
TGTGCCAGCAGCAACCACGGCAGGGGGCGCACAGATACGCAGTATTTT
CASSNHGRGRTDTQYF
>TRBV25-1|TRBD2|TRBJ2-1|-
TGTGCCAGCAGTGAATCCGGGGGGGCAATTTACAATGAGCAGTTCTTC
CASSESGGAIYNEQFF
>TRBV30|-|TRBJ1-6|few
TGTGCCTGGGGGACATGGACCGGAGGGAATTCACCCCTCCACTTT
CAWGTWTGGNSPLHF
>TRBV12-3/TRBV12-4|-|TRBJ1-1|many
TGTGCCAGCAGTTTTTTACAGGGCGGTGAAGCTTTCTTT
CASSFLQGGEAFF
>TRBV20-1|TRBD2|TRBJ2-4|many
TGCAGTGCTAGAGTAATAGCGGGGGGGCCTACCAAAAACATTCAGTACTTC
CSARVIAGGPTKNIQYF
>TRBV11-1|TRBD1|TRBJ2-2|few
TGTGCCAGCAGTTGGGGACAGGGGAACACCGGGGAGCTGTTTTTT
CASSWGQGNTGELFF
>TRBV5-1|-|TRBJ2-1|few
TGCGCCAGCAGCCAAACAGGGATTGGTGAGCAGTTCTTC
CASSQTGIGEQFF
>TRBV29-1|-|TRBJ1-1|few
TGCAGCGTTGAACTCTCCTACACTGAAGCTTTCTTT
CSVELSYTEAFF
>TRBV6-2/TRBV6-3|-|TRBJ1-6|-
TGTGCCAGCAGTTACTCGGCAGAGGACCCGAAGGAGAATTCACCCCTCCACTTT
CASSYSAEDPKENSPLHF
>TRBV20-1|-|TRBJ1-1|-
TGCAGTGCTAGAGATCATGACAGCTCGGACACTGAAGCTTTCTTT
CSARDHDSSDTEAFF
>TRBV20-1|TRBD1|TRBJ1-1|-
TGCAGTGCTATAGACAGAGACAGGGGTACTGCTGAAGCTTTCTTT
CSAIDRDRGTAEAFF
>TRBV20-1|-|TRBJ1-2|few
TGCAGTGCTGTGCCCCGGCCTAACTATGGCTACACCTTC
CSAVPRPNYGYTF
>TRBV6-1|TRBD2|TRBJ2-1|-
TGTGCCAGCAGGGGACTAGCGGGGGCGTACAATGAGCAGTTCTTC
CASRGLAGAYNEQFF
>TRBV5-1|-|TRBJ1-1|-
TGCGCCAGCAGCTTTGACAAGAACACTGAAGCTTTCTTT
CASSFDKNTEAFF
>TRBV5-4|TRBD1|TRBJ1-2|-
TGTGCCAGCAGCCCGTTTGACAGGGTTGGTGGCTACACCTTC
CASSPFDRVGGYTF
>TRBV20-1|-|TRBJ2-1|-
TGCAGTGCTAGGGGACTAAGTAAGGGGGATGAGCAGTTCTTC
CSARGLSKGDEQFF
>TRBV4-1|-|TRBJ2-1|-
TGCGCCAGCAGCCAAGTCGTAGGGAGTGAAGAAAAAAGTGAGCAGTTCTTC
CASSQVVGSEEKSEQFF
>TRBV3-1|-|TRBJ1-5|-
TGTGCCAGCAGTCCTTCCTCCGACAGAAATCAGCCCCAGCATTTT
CASSPSSDRNQPQHF
>TRBV5-1|-|TRBJ1-6|-
TGCGCCAGCAGCACGGACGGCCAGGGACCCCTCCACTTT
CASSTDGQGPLHF